Listed below are T cell receptor beta chains from one sample, sequenced in a study of T cell repertoires in cytomegalovirus infection. These receptors lack a known antigen. A single record per CDR3 protein comes from TCRdb applying MiXCR to the reads. The top ten clones hold just under 70% of a sample with 45,000 to 75,000 distinct CDR3 sequences, around 30% of them seen once. Sequenced input: PBMCs, sequenced either directly or after in vitro stimulation (not recorded which). The receptor set was obtained from a human donor in good health (CMV status not recorded). Some clones in this sample may be carry-over from other donors' samples. CDR3s leave out the opening cysteine and the closing phenylalanine or tryptophan. The order of the fields is J gene, V gene, CDR3 protein.

TRBJ2-7 | TRBV20-1 | SARIAGLKHYEQY
TRBJ2-3 | TRBV24-1 | ATSDPGQLADTQY
TRBJ2-1 | TRBV27 | ASSFLAGGRIIEQF
TRBJ2-7 | TRBV19 | ASSMTRLAGGSYEQY
TRBJ2-3 | TRBV6-5 | ASSLGLAGPMDTQY
TRBJ2-7 | TRBV7-2 | ASSPRTGSYEQY
TRBJ1-1 | TRBV7-2 | ASSLRWLRTEAF
TRBJ1-2 | TRBV7-2 | ASSPQVAVANYGYT
TRBJ2-2 | TRBV5-1 | ASSPLGTLTGELF
TRBJ1-3 | TRBV5-1 | ASSLEGFSGNTIY
TRBJ2-1 | TRBV4-1 | ASSQGRGGPNEQF
TRBJ2-5 | TRBV7-8 | ASSLGKDGGGGETQY
TRBJ2-3 | TRBV7-2 | ASSSGGQSTDTQY
TRBJ1-3 | TRBV7-2 | ASSLVGGFSGNTIY
TRBJ2-5 | TRBV7-6 | ASSLKDSKETQY
TRBJ1-2 | TRBV29-1 | SVEATGNYGYT
TRBJ1-4 | TRBV12-3/TRBV12-4 | PSSLTAAEKLF
TRBJ2-5 | TRBV7-6 | ASSLSGLAGVETQY
TRBJ1-2 | TRBV6-1 | ASSSQDGYT
TRBJ1-2 | TRBV6-6 | ASMPGSAGGYT
TRBJ1-1 | TRBV6-1 | ASSKNHWAEAF
TRBJ2-5 | TRBV7-8 | ASSLNPRGASGETQY
TRBJ2-2 | TRBV7-2 | ASRISGSGGELF
TRBJ2-1 | TRBV6-2/TRBV6-3 | ASSLGLAGGPWYNEQF
TRBJ2-1 | TRBV29-1 | SVISGGYNEQF
TRBJ1-2 | TRBV7-8 | ASSFTGTDTNYGYT
TRBJ2-7 | TRBV4-1 | ASSQDLIWDNIYEQY
TRBJ1-2 | TRBV6-1 | AILLGRSYGYT
TRBJ1-5 | TRBV12-3/TRBV12-4 | ASSESNQPQH
TRBJ2-6 | TRBV6-2/TRBV6-3 | ASRRDRPGANVLT
TRBJ1-1 | TRBV6-6 | ASSWGQGALAEAF
TRBJ2-1 | TRBV29-1 | RPDRRPLSSYNEQF
TRBJ2-7 | TRBV6-2/TRBV6-3 | ASSYSSSYEQY
TRBJ2-7 | TRBV10-3 | AISYGDRGGEQY
TRBJ1-1 | TRBV12-3/TRBV12-4 | ASSLEPRQGRNTEAF
TRBJ1-1 | TRBV12-3/TRBV12-4 | ASRAAGQKNSEAF
TRBJ1-1 | TRBV3-1 | ASSTRTDTEAF
TRBJ1-1 | TRBV7-3 | ASSPSGVGTEAF
TRBJ1-5 | TRBV6-4 | ASPMAWVFSNQPQH
TRBJ1-6 | TRBV4-1 | ASSQVLGGLRTPLH
TRBJ2-2 | TRBV7-2 | ASSSPPGGGDRELF
TRBJ2-3 | TRBV4-3 | ASSQDLAGVDDTQY
TRBJ1-6 | TRBV20-1 | SARERIPGDRASSYNSPLH
TRBJ2-1 | TRBV14 | ASSPPTSGIPYNEQF
TRBJ2-2 | TRBV5-1 | ASSFQREVKGDTGELF
TRBJ1-1 | TRBV5-1 | ASSLGDRMNTEAF
TRBJ2-3 | TRBV6-2/TRBV6-3 | ASSSRPYFGADTQY
TRBJ1-1 | TRBV5-4 | ASSRFAGTGNTEAF
TRBJ1-1 | TRBV2 | ASSGPGGQGNTEAF
TRBJ2-7 | TRBV19 | ASSPTNSYEQY
TRBJ1-1 | TRBV5-1 | PSSPNPGTQNTEAF